These 17 T cell receptor beta chains originate from one sample sequenced in a study of T cell responses to AZD1222 COVID-19 vaccine. Sequencing was performed with immunoSEQ multiplex PCR; in TCRdb, only in-frame clones are kept and a portion is missing. The sample records 70,000 to 90,000 clones, around nine tenths being singletons. The source material was peripheral blood, sampled on day 0 of AZD1222 vaccination. All receptors come from an adult in good health.

The chain has TRBV6-1 and TRBJ1-4; TRBD1 is a possible D gene (5 bases). The CDR3 loop spans 14 amino acids. V shed 3 bases and J shed 8 bases, with 13 bases lying between them. CDR1 and CDR2 (germline): MNHNS, SASEGT. The chain's CDR3 is CASSDWGNHEKLFF. The CDR3 region has the DNA TGTGCCAGCAGTGATTGGGGGAATCACGAAAAACTGTTTTTT.

This sequence joins TRBV6-5 and TRBJ1-4; 7 nucleotides align to TRBD1. This CDR3 has 15 amino acids. The germline gives CDR1 MNHEY, CDR2 SVGAGI. Germline trimming cut 4 bases from V and 3 bases from J; bases unmatched to any gene: 5. The CDR3 spells CASSSYRGANEKLFF. In DNA form, the CDR3 reads TGTGCCAGCAGTTCCTACAGGGGTGCTAATGAAAAACTGTTTTTT.

This sequence joins TRBV27 and TRBJ2-7; 7 nucleotides line up with TRBD1. The CDR3 totals 14 residues. Germline assignment: CDR1 MNHEY and CDR2 SMNVEV (reference sequence). The V segment lost 5 bases and the J segment 0 bases; nucleotides outside the gene matches: 4. The CDR3 here is CASSVTGSSYEQYF. CDR3 nucleotide sequence: TGTGCCAGCAGTGTGACAGGGAGCTCCTACGAGCAGTACTTC.

V gene TRBV7-3 combines with J gene TRBJ2-7; the match to TRBD2 covers 8 bases. The germline V gene encodes CDR1 SGHTA and CDR2 FQGTGA. V was clipped by 5 bases and J by 4 bases; unmatched bases: 10. This CDR3 spans 15 amino acids. The CDR3 loop is CASSLVGGGLYEQYF. The CDR3 region has the DNA TGTGCCAGCAGCCTCGTGGGCGGGGGGCTTTACGAGCAGTACTTC.

This chain connects TRBV25-1 to TRBJ2-1; 11 bases line up with TRBD2. CDR1 and CDR2 from the germline V gene are MGHDK and SYGVNS. V shed 3 bases and J 9 bases; nucleotides not matched to a gene: 7. This CDR3 has 15 residues. Here the CDR3 DNA reads TGTGCCAGCAGTGAGGTTAGCGGGAGGGGGGGTGAGCAGTTCTTC. Its protein product is CASSEVSGRGGEQFF.

The chain is built from TRBV19 and TRBJ2-2, with 7 positions matching TRBD1. This CDR3 comprises 13 residues. CDR1 and CDR2 from the germline V gene are LNHDA and SQIVND (reference sequence). The V gene end was trimmed by 9 bases and the J gene end by 6 bases; junction bases not matched to a gene: 7. This CDR3 is CASRQGIAGELFF. In DNA form, the CDR3 reads TGTGCCAGCAGACAGGGAATCGCCGGGGAGCTGTTTTTT. Based on the CDR3 plus reference TRBV19 and TRBJ2-2, the full variable domain is DGGITQSPKYLFRKEGQNVTLSCEQNLNHDAMYWYRQDPGQGLRLIYYSQIVNDFQKGDIAEGYSVSREKKESFPLTVTSAQKNPTAFYLCASRQGIAGELFFGEGSRLTVL.

The chain employs TRBV5-1 and TRBJ2-3; D remains unclear. CDR1 SGHRS and CDR2 YFSETQ come from the germline V gene. There are 12 residues in the CDR3. V lost 4 bases to trimming and J lost 6 bases, with 9 bases between them. CDR3 nucleotides: TGCGCCAGCAGCCCCCATTATGATACGCAGTATTTT. This encodes CASSPHYDTQYF.

The chain combines TRBV19 with TRBJ1-1, with 10 positions matching TRBD1. The germline gives CDR1 LNHDA, CDR2 SQIVND (reference sequence). The junction had 8 bases not matched to a gene; V was cut back by 9 bases and J by 4 bases. The CDR3 runs to 14 residues. CDR3 sequence (DNA): TGTGCCAGCAAGACCCGGACAGGGGGCACTGAAGCTTTCTTT. This sequence encodes CASKTRTGGTEAFF.

The CDR3 here is CSASAREYEQYF. In DNA form, the CDR3 reads TGCAGTGCTAGTGCCAGGGAATACGAGCAGTACTTC. The V call is TRBV20-1, the J call TRBJ2-7; the D gene is possibly TRBD1 (5 bases). The germline V gene has CDR1 DFQATT and CDR2 SNEGSKA (reference sequence). With 3 bases removed from V and 4 bases from J, the gap between germline ends came to 10 bases. This CDR3 contains 12 residues.

CDR3 coding DNA: TGTGCCAGCAGCTCAAGCGGGAGGGGTGACAATGAGCAGTTCTTC. It is translated as CASSSSGRGDNEQFF. The V call is TRBV5-8, the J call TRBJ2-1; 10 positions agree with TRBD2. Germline lookup yields CDR1 SGHTS and CDR2 YDEGEE. This CDR3 has 15 amino acids. With V trimmed by 3 bases and J by 5 bases, 5 bases remained unmatched. The complete variable domain, with remaining parts taken from reference TRBV5-8 and TRBJ2-1, reads EAGVTQSPTHLIKTRGQQATLRCSPISGHTSVYWYQQALGLGLQFLLWYDEGEERNRGNFPPRFSGRQFPNYSSELNVNALELEDSALYLCASSSSGRGDNEQFFGPGTRLTVL.

The sample holds one count of this clone. The gene calls are TRBV6-5 and TRBJ2-1; D possibly corresponds to TRBD1 (6 bases). The CDR3 consists of 15 residues. CDR1 and CDR2 from the germline V gene are MNHEY and SVGAGI. V was clipped by 6 bases and J by 2 bases, with 14 bases between them. The chain's CDR3 is CASSNRDKPYNEQFF. The CDR3 DNA follows: TGTGCCAGCAGCAACCGGGACAAGCCCTACAATGAGCAGTTCTTC.

The chain is built from TRBV5-1 and TRBJ2-2, with TRBD1 matching 7 bases. Germline CDR1 reads SGHRS; CDR2 reads YFSETQ. This CDR3 spans 16 amino acids. V shed 3 bases, J shed 4 bases, and the junction held 9 bases outside the gene matches. The CDR3 here is CASSWTDRAATGELFF. CDR3 DNA: TGCGCCAGCAGCTGGACCGACAGGGCGGCCACCGGGGAGCTGTTTTTT.

The chain recombines TRBV20-1 with TRBJ1-5; no firm D call. The CDR3 contains 13 residues. Germline V gene lookup returns CDR1 DFQATT and CDR2 SNEGSKA (reference sequence). The V gene lost 3 bases and the J gene lost 6 bases, with 12 bases spanning the gap. CDR3 sequence reads: CSASERIAQPQHF. In DNA, the CDR3 is TGCAGTGCTAGTGAACGTATCGCTCAGCCCCAGCATTTT.

This clone is a singleton in its sample. V usage is TRBV6-5 and J usage is TRBJ2-3, with D hard to call. This CDR3 is 11 amino acids long. Germline lookup yields CDR1 MNHEY and CDR2 SVGAGI. Trimming removed 6 bases from V and 5 bases from J, with 6 bases in between. CDR3 in amino acids: CASSPVDTQYF. In DNA form, the CDR3 reads TGTGCCAGCAGCCCAGTAGATACGCAGTATTTT.

V and J are TRBV24-1 and TRBJ2-5; no definite D call. Deletions cut 4 bases from V and 5 bases from J, with 7 bases between. CDR1 is KGHDR, CDR2 SFDVKD, per germline. The CDR3 totals 12 residues. The CDR3 coding sequence is TGTGCCACCAGTGAACTTACGGAGACCCAGTACTTC. Residues: CATSELTETQYF.

The rearrangement joins TRBV19 to TRBJ1-1; perhaps TRBD1 as D (6 bases). With 2 bases removed from V and 0 bases from J, the gap between germline ends came to 13 bases. The CDR3 contains 16 residues. The germline V gene has CDR1 LNHDA and CDR2 SQIVND (reference sequence). This chain's CDR3 is CASSILGGKVNTEAFF. In DNA, the CDR3 is TGTGCCAGTAGTATATTAGGGGGGAAGGTGAACACTGAAGCTTTCTTT.

Remarks on this clone: Additional DNA sequences in this sample encode the identical CDR3. This rearrangement joins TRBV27 to TRBJ1-5; 7 bases line up with TRBD1. V shed 5 bases, J shed 9 bases, and the junction held 4 bases outside the gene matches. This CDR3 contains 12 residues. Germline values: CDR1 MNHEY, CDR2 SMNVEV (reference sequence). CDR3 nucleotides: TGTGCCAGCAGTCCTCCAGGGGGGCCCCAGCATTTT. It encodes CASSPPGGPQHF.